Listed below are T cell receptor beta chains from one sample, sequenced in a study of HIV-infected patients and healthy controls. MiXCR, run by TCRdb on the 5' RACE reads, gives a single entry per CDR3 protein. The sample contains roughly 70,000 distinct CDR3 sequences, about a sixth of which appear only once. The sequencing sample was made of CD4+ T cells from blood. The receptors shown here come from a human donor in good health. The CDR3 runs from the conserved cysteine through the conserved F or W. Fields, in order: D gene, clone size, CDR3 length, V gene, J gene, CDR3 DNA, CDR3 protein. A D gene is named only where the DNA matches it firmly. A row's size may be missing; if present it is once, few, many or a size class.

-	-	13	TRBV20-1	TRBJ1-1	TGCAGTGCTTATACCGGACGGGACACTGAAGCTTTCTTT	CSAYTGRDTEAFF
-	few	16	TRBV4-3	TRBJ1-1	TGCGCCAGCAGCCAAGATGGAATGTGGAGTGGCACTGAAGCTTTCTTT	CASSQDGMWSGTEAFF
-	-	14	TRBV7-2	TRBJ1-1	TGTGCCAGCAGCTCGGAACCCCAGGACACTGAAGCTTTCTTT	CASSSEPQDTEAFF
TRBD2	many	13	TRBV20-1	TRBJ2-3	TGCAGTGCTAGGAGACTAGCGGGAGATACGCAGTATTTT	CSARRLAGDTQYF
-	-	12	TRBV5-1	TRBJ2-5	TGCGCCAGCAGCACCGACAGGGAGACCCAGTACTTC	CASSTDRETQYF
-	many	14	TRBV20-1	TRBJ2-6	TGCAGTGCTAGGAGGGAATCTGGGGCCAACGTCCTGACTTTC	CSARRESGANVLTF
TRBD1	-	15	TRBV6-2/TRBV6-3	TRBJ2-2	TGTGCCAGCAGGGGACAGGGGAAAAGCCCCGGGGAGCTGTTTTTT	CASRGQGKSPGELFF
-	few	13	TRBV7-9	TRBJ2-1	TGTGCCAGCAGCCTAAGTCAACACAATGAGCAGTTCTTC	CASSLSQHNEQFF
-	many	16	TRBV14	TRBJ1-2	TGTGCCAGCAGCCGTTCCACTCCGGACGTTAACTATGGCTACACCTTC	CASSRSTPDVNYGYTF
-	few	12	TRBV29-1	TRBJ2-2	TGCAGCGTTGGCTGGGGCACCGGGGAGCTGTTTTTT	CSVGWGTGELFF
-	few	19	TRBV5-6	TRBJ2-4	TGTGCCAGCAGCGGAGGGACAGAAGTAAATATCCTAGCCAAAAACATTCAGTACTTC	CASSGGTEVNILAKNIQYF
-	-	17	TRBV12-3/TRBV12-4	TRBJ1-5	TGTGCCAGCAGTTTAGCGCTAACGGTGTCAGGCGATCAGCCCCAGCATTTT	CASSLALTVSGDQPQHF
-	-	14	TRBV6-2/TRBV6-3	TRBJ1-1	TGTGCCAGCAGTTACGTTGGAGTCAACACTGAAGCTTTCTTT	CASSYVGVNTEAFF
-	-	13	TRBV7-2	TRBJ1-2	TGTGCCAGCGAGACAGGCCGTCTGAGTGGCTACACCTTC	CASETGRLSGYTF
TRBD1	few	20	TRBV6-2/TRBV6-3	TRBJ1-5	TGTGCCAGCAGTTTCTATCTACCGGGACAGGGGTTTTATAGCAATCAGCCCCAGCATTTT	CASSFYLPGQGFYSNQPQHF
-	-	13	TRBV20-1	TRBJ2-2	TGCAGTGCTAGAGAGGGGGCGGCCGGGGAGCTGTTTTTT	CSAREGAAGELFF
-	medium-sized	13	TRBV27	TRBJ2-5	TGTGCCAGCAGTTCTTACAGGCAAGAGACCCAGTACTTC	CASSSYRQETQYF
-	-	13	TRBV27	TRBJ2-7	TGTGCCAGCAGTAGGCGGGAAAGCTACGAGCAGTACTTC	CASSRRESYEQYF
TRBD1	few	15	TRBV7-2	TRBJ1-2	TGTGCCAGCAGCCTTGACGGGACAGTTAACTATGGCTACACCTTC	CASSLDGTVNYGYTF
-	few	15	TRBV2	TRBJ2-7	TGTGCCAGCAGCCTGGAGGGGCCGCTCACCGCCGAGCAGTACTTC	CASSLEGPLTAEQYF
-	-	15	TRBV29-1	TRBJ2-1	TGCAGCGTTCGTGAGGCCCCCCCGATCTACAATGAGCAGTTCTTC	CSVREAPPIYNEQFF